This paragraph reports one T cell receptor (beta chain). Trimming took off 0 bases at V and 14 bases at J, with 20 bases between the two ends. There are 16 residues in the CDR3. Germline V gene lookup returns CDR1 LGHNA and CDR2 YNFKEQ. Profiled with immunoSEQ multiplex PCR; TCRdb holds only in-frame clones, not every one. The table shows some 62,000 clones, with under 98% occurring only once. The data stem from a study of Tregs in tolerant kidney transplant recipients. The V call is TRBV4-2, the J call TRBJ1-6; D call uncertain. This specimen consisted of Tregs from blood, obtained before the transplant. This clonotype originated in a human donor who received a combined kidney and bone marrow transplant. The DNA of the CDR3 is TGTGCCAGCAGCCAAGAAGATATCCCAGAGGGATTCACCCTCCACTTT. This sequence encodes CASSQEDIPEGFTLHF.